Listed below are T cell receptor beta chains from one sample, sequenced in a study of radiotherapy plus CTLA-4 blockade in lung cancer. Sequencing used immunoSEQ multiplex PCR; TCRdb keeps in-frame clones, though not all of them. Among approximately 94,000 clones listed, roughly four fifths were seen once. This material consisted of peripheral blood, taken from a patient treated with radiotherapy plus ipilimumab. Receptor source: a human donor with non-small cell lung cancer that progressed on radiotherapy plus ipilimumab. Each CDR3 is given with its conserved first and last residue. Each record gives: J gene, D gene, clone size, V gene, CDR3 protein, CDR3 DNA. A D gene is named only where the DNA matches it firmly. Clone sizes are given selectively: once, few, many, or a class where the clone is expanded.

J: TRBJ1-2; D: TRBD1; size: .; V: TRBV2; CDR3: CASSEDRDLYGYTF; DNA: TGTGCCAGCAGTGAGGACAGGGACCTATACGGCTACACCTTC
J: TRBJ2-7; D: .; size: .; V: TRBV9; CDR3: CASSSRTGYEQYF; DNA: TGTGCCAGCAGCTCACGGACGGGCTACGAGCAGTACTTC
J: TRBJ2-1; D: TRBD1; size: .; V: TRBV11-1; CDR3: CASSHRDRGVGEQFF; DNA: TGTGCCAGCAGCCACCGGGACAGGGGGGTGGGTGAGCAGTTCTTC
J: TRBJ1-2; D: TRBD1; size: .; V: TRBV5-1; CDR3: CASSLEGQNYGYTF; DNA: TGCGCCAGCAGCCTAGAGGGACAGAACTATGGCTACACCTTC
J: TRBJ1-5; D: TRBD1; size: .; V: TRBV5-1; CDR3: CASSPGGDSSLPQHF; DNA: TGCGCCAGCAGCCCTGGTGGGGACAGTTCGCTGCCCCAGCATTTT
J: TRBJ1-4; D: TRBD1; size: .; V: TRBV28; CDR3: CASSLTGGLKLFF; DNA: TGTGCCAGCAGTTTGACAGGGGGATTGAAACTGTTTTTT
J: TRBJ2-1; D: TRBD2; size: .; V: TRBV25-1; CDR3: CASSKTDSGKVYNEQFF; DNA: TGTGCCAGCAGCAAAACAGATAGCGGGAAAGTATACAATGAGCAGTTCTTC
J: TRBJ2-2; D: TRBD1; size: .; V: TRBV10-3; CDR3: CAISESNRGQDGELFF; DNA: TGTGCCATCAGTGAGTCGAACAGGGGGCAGGACGGGGAGCTGTTTTTT
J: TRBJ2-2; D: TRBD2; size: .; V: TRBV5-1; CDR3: CASSLAGGSTGELFF; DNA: TGCGCCAGCAGCTTGGCCGGGGGGTCCACCGGGGAGCTGTTTTTT
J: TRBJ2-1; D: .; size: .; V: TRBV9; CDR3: CASSDDYSSYNEQFF; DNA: TGTGCCAGCAGCGATGACTATAGCTCCTACAATGAGCAGTTCTTC
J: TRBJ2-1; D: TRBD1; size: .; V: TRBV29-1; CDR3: CSASPGTGNEQFF; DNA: TGCAGCGCCAGTCCCGGGACAGGGAATGAGCAGTTCTTC
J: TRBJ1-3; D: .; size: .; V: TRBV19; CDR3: CAGEVAWRWGGNTIYF; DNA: TGTGCCGGAGAAGTAGCCTGGCGATGGGGTGGAAACACCATATATTTT
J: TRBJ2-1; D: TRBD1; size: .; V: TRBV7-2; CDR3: CASSLAGQGFDEQFF; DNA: TGTGCCAGCAGCTTAGCTGGACAGGGCTTCGATGAGCAGTTCTTC
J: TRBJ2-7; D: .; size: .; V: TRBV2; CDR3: CASSRKYEQYF; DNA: TGTGCCAGCAGCCGCAAATACGAGCAGTACTTC
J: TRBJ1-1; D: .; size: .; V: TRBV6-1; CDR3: CASREPMNTEAFF; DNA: TGTGCCAGCAGAGAACCCATGAACACTGAAGCTTTCTTT
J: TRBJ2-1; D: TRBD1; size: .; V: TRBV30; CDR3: CAWSSGGGGPNEQFF; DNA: TGTGCCTGGAGTTCAGGGGGTGGGGGCCCCAATGAGCAGTTCTTC
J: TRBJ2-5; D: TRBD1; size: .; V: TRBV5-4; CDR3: CASSLDQGAQETQYF; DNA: TGTGCCAGCAGCTTGGATCAGGGGGCCCAAGAGACCCAGTACTTC
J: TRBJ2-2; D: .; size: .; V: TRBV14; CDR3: CASSQELGPGELFF; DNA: TGTGCCAGCAGCCAAGAATTGGGACCCGGGGAGCTGTTTTTT
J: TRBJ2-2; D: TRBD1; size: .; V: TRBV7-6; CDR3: CASSLGTGGALLTGELFF; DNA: TGTGCCAGCAGCTTAGGAACAGGGGGCGCGTTGCTCACCGGGGAGCTGTTTTTT
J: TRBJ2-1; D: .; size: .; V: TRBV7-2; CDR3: CASSLRPQAPYNEQFF; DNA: TGTGCCAGCAGCTTAAGACCGCAGGCTCCCTACAATGAGCAGTTCTTC
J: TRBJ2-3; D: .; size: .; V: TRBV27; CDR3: CASSLRLEIPDTQYF; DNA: TGTGCCAGCAGTTTAAGACTAGAGATCCCAGATACGCAGTATTTT
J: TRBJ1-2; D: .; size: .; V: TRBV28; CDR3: CASNTDKPDNYGYTF; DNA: TGTGCCAGCAATACAGACAAACCAGATAACTATGGCTACACCTTC
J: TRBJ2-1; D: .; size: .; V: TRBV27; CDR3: CASSPRQFGGEQFF; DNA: TGTGCCAGCAGTCCTCGACAGTTTGGGGGTGAGCAGTTCTTC
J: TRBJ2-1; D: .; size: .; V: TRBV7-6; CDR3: CASSLAGPAEQFF; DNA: TGTGCCAGCAGCTTAGCGGGGCCAGCGGAGCAGTTCTTC
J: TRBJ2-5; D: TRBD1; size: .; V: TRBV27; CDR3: CASSPHPTGPETQYF; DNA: TGTGCCAGCAGCCCGCACCCGACAGGGCCGGAGACCCAGTACTTC
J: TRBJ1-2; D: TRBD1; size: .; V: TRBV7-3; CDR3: CASSHDPDRGKLNGYTF; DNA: TGTGCCAGCAGCCATGACCCGGACAGGGGAAAACTTAATGGCTACACCTTC
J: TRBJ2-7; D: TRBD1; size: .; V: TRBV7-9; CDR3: CASSDGQGVSYEQYF; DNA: TGTGCCAGCAGCGACGGACAGGGTGTCTCCTACGAGCAGTACTTC
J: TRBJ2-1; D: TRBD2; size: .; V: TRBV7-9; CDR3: CASSLDRREQSHNEQFF; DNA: TGTGCCAGCAGCTTAGATAGGCGGGAGCAGAGCCACAATGAGCAGTTCTTC
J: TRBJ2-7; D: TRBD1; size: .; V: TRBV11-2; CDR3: CASSSSGDRVTYEQYF; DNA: TGTGCCAGCAGCTCGAGCGGGGACAGGGTGACCTACGAGCAGTACTTC
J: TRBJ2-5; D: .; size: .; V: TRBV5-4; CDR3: CASSLDLGTQETQYF; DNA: TGTGCCAGCAGCTTGGATCTGGGAACCCAAGAGACCCAGTACTTC
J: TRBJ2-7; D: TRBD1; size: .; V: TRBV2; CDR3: CATGQGPTYEQYF; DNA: TGTGCCACCGGACAGGGCCCTACCTACGAGCAGTACTTC
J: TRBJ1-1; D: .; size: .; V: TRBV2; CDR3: CASNTGNTEAFF; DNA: TGTGCCAGCAATACAGGGAACACTGAAGCTTTCTTT
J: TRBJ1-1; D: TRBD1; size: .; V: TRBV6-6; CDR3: CASSYTPGHRGTEAFF; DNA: TGTGCCAGCAGTTACACCCCGGGACACAGGGGCACTGAAGCTTTCTTT
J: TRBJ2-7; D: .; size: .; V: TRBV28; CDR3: CASSQLETYEQYF; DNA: TGTGCCAGCAGCCAGCTAGAGACCTACGAGCAGTACTTC
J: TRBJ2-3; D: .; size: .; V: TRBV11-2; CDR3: CASSLGLWTDTDTQYF; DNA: TGTGCCAGCAGCTTAGGCCTTTGGACGGACACAGATACGCAGTATTTT
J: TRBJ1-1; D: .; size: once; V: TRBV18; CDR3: CASSPLDSATEAFF; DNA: TGTGCCAGCTCACCTCTGGACAGCGCCACTGAAGCTTTCTTT
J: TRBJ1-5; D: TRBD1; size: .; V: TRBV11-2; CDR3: CASSLGTGPYSNQPQHF; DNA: TGTGCCAGCAGCTTAGGGACAGGGCCCTATAGCAATCAGCCCCAGCATTTT
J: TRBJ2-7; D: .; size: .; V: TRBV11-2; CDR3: CASTENRAPSYEQYF; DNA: TGTGCCAGCACCGAAAACAGGGCTCCATCCTACGAGCAGTACTTC
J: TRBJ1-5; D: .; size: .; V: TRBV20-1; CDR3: CSASRIQPQHF; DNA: TGCAGTGCTAGCCGGATTCAGCCCCAGCATTTT
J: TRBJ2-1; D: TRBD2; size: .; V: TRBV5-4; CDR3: CASSFGTSGRDEQFF; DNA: TGTGCCAGCAGCTTCGGGACTAGCGGGAGAGATGAGCAGTTCTTC
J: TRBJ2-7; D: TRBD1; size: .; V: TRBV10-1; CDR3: CASSDTGAGSYEQYF; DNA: TGCGCCAGCAGTGATACAGGGGCCGGATCCTACGAGCAGTACTTC
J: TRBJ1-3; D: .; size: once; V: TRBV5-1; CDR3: CASSLAGSSSGNTIYF; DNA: TGCGCCAGCAGCTTGGCCGGGTCGAGCTCTGGAAACACCATATATTTT
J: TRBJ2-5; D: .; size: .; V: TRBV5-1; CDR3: CASSLGGDGTQYF; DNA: TGCGCCAGCAGCTTGGGCGGGGACGGGACCCAGTACTTC
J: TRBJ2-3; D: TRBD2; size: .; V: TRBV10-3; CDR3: CAISGGGGSGRGDTQYF; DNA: TGTGCCATCAGTGGGGGGGGCGGTAGCGGGAGAGGAGATACGCAGTATTTT
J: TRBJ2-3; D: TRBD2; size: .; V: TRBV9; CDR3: CASSPRTSADTQYF; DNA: TGTGCCAGCAGCCCCCGGACTAGCGCAGATACGCAGTATTTT